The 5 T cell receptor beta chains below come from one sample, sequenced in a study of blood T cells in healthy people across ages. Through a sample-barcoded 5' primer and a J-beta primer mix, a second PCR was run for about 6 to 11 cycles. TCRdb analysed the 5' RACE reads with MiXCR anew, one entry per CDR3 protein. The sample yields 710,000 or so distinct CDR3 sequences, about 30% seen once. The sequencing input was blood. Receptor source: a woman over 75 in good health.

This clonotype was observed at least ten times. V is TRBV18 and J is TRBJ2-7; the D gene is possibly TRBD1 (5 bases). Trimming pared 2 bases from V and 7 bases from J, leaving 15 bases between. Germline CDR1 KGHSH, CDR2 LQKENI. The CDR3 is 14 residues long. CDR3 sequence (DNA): TGTGCCAGCTCACCAAGCCAGGGATGGGGAGAGCAGTACTTC. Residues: CASSPSQGWGEQYF. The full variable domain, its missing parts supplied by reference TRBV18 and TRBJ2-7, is NAGVMQNPRHLVRRRGQEARLRCSPMKGHSHVYWYRQLPEEGLKFMVYLQKENIIDESGMPKERFSAEFPKEGPSILRIQQVVRGDSAAYFCASSPSQGWGEQYFGPGTRLTVT.

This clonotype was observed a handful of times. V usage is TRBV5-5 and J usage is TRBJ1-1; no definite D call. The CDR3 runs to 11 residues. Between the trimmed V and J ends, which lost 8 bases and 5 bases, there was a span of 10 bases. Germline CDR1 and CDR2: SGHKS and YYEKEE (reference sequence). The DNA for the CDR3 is TGTGCCAGTACATGGCAAACTGAAGCTTTCTTT. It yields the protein CASTWQTEAFF.

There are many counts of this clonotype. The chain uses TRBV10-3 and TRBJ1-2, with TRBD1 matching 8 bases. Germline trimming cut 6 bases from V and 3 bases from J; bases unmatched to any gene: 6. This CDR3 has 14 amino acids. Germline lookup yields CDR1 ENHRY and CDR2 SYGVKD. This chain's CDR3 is CAIRGEQGDYGYTF. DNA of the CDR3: TGTGCCATCAGGGGGGAACAGGGGGACTATGGCTACACCTTC.

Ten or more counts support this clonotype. The CDR3 DNA follows: TGTGCCAGCAGTCGGACGTTTAGAGAGGAGCAGTTCTTC. It codes for CASSRTFREEQFF. The V call is TRBV5-4, the J call TRBJ2-1; D call uncertain. Per the germline V gene, CDR1 is SGHNT and CDR2 is YYREEE (reference sequence). This CDR3 has 13 residues. V was cut by 5 bases and J by 10 bases, with 16 bases left in between.

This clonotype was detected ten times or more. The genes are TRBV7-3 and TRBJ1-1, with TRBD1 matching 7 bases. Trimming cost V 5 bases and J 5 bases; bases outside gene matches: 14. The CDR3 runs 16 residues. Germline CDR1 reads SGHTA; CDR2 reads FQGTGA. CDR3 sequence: CASSKSINRGNTEAFF. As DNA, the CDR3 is TGTGCCAGCAGCAAATCGATAAACAGGGGTAATACTGAAGCTTTCTTT.